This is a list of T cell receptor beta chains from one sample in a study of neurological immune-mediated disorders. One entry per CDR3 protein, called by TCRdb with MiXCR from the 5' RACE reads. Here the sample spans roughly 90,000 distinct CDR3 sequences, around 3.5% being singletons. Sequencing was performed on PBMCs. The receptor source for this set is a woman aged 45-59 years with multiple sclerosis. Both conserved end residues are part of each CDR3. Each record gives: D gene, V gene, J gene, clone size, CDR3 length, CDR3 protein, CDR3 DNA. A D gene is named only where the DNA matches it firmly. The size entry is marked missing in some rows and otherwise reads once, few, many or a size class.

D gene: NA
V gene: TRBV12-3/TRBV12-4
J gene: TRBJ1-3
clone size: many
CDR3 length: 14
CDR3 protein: CASSAGSSGNTIYF
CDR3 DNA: TGTGCCAGCAGCGCAGGGTCTTCTGGAAACACCATATATTTT

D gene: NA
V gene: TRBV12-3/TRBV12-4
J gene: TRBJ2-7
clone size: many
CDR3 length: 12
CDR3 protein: CASSLEVGEQYF
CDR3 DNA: TGTGCCAGCAGTTTAGAAGTGGGCGAGCAGTACTTC

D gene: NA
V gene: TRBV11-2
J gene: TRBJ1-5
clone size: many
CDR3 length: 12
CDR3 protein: CASSSVGQPQHF
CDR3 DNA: TGTGCCAGCAGCTCGGTTGGTCAGCCCCAGCATTTT

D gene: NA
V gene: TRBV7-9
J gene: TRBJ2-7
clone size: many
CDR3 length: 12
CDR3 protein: CASSLEGVEQYF
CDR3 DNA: TGTGCCAGCAGCTTAGAAGGGGTCGAGCAGTACTTC

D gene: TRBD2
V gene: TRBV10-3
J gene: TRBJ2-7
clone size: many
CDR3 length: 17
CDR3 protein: CAISESIWRGGPNEQYF
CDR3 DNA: TGTGCCATCAGTGAGTCGATTTGGCGGGGGGGCCCCAACGAGCAGTACTTC

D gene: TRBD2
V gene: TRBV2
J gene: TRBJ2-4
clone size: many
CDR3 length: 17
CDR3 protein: CASSETSGGLAKNIQYF
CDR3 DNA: TGTGCCAGCAGTGAAACTAGCGGGGGTTTAGCCAAAAACATTCAGTACTTC

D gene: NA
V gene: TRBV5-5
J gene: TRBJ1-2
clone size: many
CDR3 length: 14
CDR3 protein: CASSPQDLYYGYTF
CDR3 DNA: TGTGCCAGCAGCCCCCAGGACCTATACTATGGCTACACCTTC

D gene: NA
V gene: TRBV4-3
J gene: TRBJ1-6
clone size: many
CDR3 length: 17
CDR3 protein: CASSQDRGSSYNSPLHF
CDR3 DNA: TGCGCCAGCAGCCAAGATAGGGGTTCGTCCTATAATTCACCCCTCCACTTT

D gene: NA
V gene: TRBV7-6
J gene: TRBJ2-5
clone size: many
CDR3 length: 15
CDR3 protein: CASSLVTGRGETQYF
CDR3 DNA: TGTGCCAGCAGCTTAGTTACAGGGCGAGGAGAGACCCAGTACTTC

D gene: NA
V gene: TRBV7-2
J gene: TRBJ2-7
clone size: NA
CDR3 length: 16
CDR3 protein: CASSLRGRDSAYEQYF
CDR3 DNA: TGTGCCAGCAGCTTAAGAGGCCGGGACTCGGCCTACGAGCAGTACTTC

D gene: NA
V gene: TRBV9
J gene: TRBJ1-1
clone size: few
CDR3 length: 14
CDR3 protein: CASSVDDVNTEAFF
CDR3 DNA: TGTGCCAGCAGCGTAGACGATGTGAACACTGAAGCTTTCTTT

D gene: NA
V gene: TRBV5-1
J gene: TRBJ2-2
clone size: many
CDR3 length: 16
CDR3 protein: CASSVTGLLNTGELFF
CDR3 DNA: TGCGCCAGCAGCGTTACAGGGCTATTGAACACCGGGGAGCTGTTTTTT

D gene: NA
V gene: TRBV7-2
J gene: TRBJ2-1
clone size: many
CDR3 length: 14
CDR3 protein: CASSLVSASNEQFF
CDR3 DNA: TGTGCCAGCAGCTTAGTATCCGCGTCTAATGAGCAGTTCTTC

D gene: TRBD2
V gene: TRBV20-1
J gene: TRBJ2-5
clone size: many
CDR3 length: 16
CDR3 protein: CSARRITGGNQETQYF
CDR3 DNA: TGCAGTGCGCGGCGAATTACGGGGGGGAATCAAGAGACCCAGTACTTC

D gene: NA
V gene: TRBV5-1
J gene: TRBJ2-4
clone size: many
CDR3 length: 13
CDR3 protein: CASSLDRGPIQYF
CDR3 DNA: TGCGCCAGCAGCTTGGATCGGGGGCCCATTCAGTACTTC

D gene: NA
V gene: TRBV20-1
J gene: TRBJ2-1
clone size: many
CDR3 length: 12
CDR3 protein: CSARGTFNEQFF
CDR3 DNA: TGCAGTGCTAGAGGGACGTTCAATGAGCAGTTCTTC

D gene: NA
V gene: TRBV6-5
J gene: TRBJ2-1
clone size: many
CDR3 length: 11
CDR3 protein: CASSTQDEQFF
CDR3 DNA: TGTGCCAGCAGTACCCAAGATGAGCAGTTCTTC

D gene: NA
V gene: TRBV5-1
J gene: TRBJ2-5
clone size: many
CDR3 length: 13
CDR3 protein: CASSLEGWETQYF
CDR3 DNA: TGCGCCAGCAGCTTGGAAGGTTGGGAGACCCAGTACTTC

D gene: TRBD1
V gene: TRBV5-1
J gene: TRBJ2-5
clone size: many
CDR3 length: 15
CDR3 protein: CASSLRGGLQETQYF
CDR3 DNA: TGCGCCAGCAGCTTGAGAGGGGGCCTCCAAGAGACCCAGTACTTC

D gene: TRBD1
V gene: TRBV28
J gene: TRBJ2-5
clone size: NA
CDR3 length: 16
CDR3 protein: CASSPPPGQSEETQYF
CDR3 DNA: TGTGCCAGCAGCCCTCCGCCGGGACAGTCCGAAGAGACCCAGTACTTC

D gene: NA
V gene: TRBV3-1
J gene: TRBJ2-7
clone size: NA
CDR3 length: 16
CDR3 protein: CASSPKQFSSSYEQYF
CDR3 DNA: TGTGCCAGCAGCCCGAAACAATTCTCGAGCTCCTACGAGCAGTACTTC

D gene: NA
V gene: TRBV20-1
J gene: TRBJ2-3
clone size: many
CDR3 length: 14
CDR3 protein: CSAREGEVTDTQYF
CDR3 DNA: TGCAGTGCTAGAGAAGGGGAGGTGACAGATACGCAGTATTTT

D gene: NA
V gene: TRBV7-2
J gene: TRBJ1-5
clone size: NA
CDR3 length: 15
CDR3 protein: CASSLSGGLNQPQHF
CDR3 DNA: TGTGCCAGCAGCTTATCCGGGGGGCTCAATCAGCCCCAGCATTTT

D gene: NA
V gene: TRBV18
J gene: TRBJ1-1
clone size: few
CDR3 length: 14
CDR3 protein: CASSPRGLETEAFF
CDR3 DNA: TGTGCCAGCTCACCACGGGGCTTGGAGACTGAAGCTTTCTTT

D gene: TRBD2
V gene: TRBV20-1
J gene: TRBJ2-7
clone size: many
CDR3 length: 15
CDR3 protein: CSASASGGLTYEQYF
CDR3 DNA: TGCAGTGCTAGTGCTAGCGGGGGGCTTACCTACGAGCAGTACTTC

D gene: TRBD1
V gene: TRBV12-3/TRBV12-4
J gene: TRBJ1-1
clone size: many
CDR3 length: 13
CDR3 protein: CASRPTGVAEAFF
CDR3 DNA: TGTGCCAGCAGACCCACAGGGGTCGCTGAAGCTTTCTTT

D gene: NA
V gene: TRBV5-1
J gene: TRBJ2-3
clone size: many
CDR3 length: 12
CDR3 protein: CASSLEGDTQYF
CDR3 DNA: TGCGCCAGCAGCTTGGAGGGAGATACGCAGTATTTT

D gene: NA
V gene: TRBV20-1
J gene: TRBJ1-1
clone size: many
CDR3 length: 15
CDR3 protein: CSALDGQGRDTEAFF
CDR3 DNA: TGCAGTGCCTTGGATGGGCAGGGTAGGGACACTGAAGCTTTCTTT

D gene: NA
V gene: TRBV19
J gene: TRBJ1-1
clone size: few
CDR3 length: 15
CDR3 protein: CASSIKPGHITEAFF
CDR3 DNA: TGTGCCAGTAGTATTAAACCGGGGCACATCACTGAAGCTTTCTTT

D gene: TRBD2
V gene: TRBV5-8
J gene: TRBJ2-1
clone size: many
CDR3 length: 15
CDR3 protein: CASSLTSGGAYEQFF
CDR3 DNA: TGTGCCAGCAGCCTGACTAGCGGGGGGGCCTATGAGCAGTTCTTC

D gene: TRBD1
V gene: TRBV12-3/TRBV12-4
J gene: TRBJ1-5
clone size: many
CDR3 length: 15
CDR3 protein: CASRKDRGMGQPQHF
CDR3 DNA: TGTGCCAGCAGAAAAGACAGGGGGATGGGTCAGCCCCAGCATTTT

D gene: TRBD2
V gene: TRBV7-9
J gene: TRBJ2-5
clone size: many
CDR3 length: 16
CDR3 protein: CASSLDQRGLGETQYF
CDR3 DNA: TGTGCCAGCAGCTTAGATCAGCGGGGGCTCGGGGAGACCCAGTACTTC

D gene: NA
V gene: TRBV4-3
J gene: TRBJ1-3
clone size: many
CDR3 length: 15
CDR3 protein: CASSQETGSGNTIYF
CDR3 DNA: TGCGCCAGCAGCCAAGAAACAGGGAGTGGAAACACCATATATTTT

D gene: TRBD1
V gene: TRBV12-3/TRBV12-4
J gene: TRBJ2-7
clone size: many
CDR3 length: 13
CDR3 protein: CASRGQGTYEQYF
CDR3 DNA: TGTGCCAGCAGGGGACAGGGCACCTACGAGCAGTACTTC

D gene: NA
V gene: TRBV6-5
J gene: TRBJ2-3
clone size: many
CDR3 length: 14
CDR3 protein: CASSYLKVSDTQYF
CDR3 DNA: TGTGCCAGCAGTTACTTGAAGGTTTCAGATACGCAGTATTTT

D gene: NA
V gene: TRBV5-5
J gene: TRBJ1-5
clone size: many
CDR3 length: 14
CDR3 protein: CASSDRGANQPQHF
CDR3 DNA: TGTGCCAGCAGCGATAGGGGGGCCAATCAGCCCCAGCATTTT

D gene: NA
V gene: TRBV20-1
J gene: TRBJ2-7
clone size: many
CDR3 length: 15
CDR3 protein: CSARDSGQGLYEQYF
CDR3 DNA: TGCAGTGCTAGAGATTCGGGGCAGGGGTTATACGAGCAGTACTTC

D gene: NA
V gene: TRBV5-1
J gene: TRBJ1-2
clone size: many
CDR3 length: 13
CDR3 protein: CASSPGVTYGYTF
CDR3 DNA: TGCGCCAGCAGCCCCGGGGTCACATATGGCTACACCTTC

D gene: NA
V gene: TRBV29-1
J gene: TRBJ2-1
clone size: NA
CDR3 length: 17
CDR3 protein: CSAEGLEGPISYNEQFF
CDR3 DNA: TGTAGCGCCGAGGGGCTAGAGGGGCCCATATCCTACAATGAGCAGTTCTTC

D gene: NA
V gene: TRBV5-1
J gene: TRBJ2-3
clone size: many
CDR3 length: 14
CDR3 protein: CASSPPRGTDTQYF
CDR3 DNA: TGCGCCAGCAGTCCCCCGAGGGGCACAGATACGCAGTATTTT

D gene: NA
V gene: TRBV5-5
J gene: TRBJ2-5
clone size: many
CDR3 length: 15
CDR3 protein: CASSLVWGIGETQYF
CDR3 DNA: TGTGCCAGCAGCTTGGTATGGGGAATTGGAGAGACCCAGTACTTC

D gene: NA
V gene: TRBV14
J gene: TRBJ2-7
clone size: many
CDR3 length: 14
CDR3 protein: CASSHAGSPTEQYF
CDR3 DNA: TGTGCCAGCAGCCATGCGGGGAGTCCTACGGAGCAGTACTTC

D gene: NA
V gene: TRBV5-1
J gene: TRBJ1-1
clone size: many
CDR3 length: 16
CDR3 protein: CASSPLRGRYTPEAFF
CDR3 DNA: TGCGCCAGCAGCCCTCTTCGCGGCAGATACACTCCTGAAGCTTTCTTT

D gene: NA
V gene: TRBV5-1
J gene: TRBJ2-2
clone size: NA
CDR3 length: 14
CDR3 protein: CASSSTGLPGELFF
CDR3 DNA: TGCGCCAGCAGCTCCACAGGGTTGCCCGGGGAGCTGTTTTTT

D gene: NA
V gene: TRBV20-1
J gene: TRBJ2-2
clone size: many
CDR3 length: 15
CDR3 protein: CSANPGGGESGELFF
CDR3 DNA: TGCAGTGCCAATCCCGGGGGCGGGGAGTCCGGGGAGCTGTTTTTT

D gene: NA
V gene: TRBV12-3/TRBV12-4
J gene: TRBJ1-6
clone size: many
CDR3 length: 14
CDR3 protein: CASSFGREGSPLHF
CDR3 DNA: TGTGCCAGCAGTTTTGGGCGGGAAGGATCACCCCTCCACTTT

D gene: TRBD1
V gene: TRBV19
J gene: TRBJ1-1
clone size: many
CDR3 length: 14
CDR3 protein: CASKGRGMNTEAFF
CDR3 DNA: TGTGCCAGTAAGGGCAGGGGGATGAACACTGAAGCTTTCTTT

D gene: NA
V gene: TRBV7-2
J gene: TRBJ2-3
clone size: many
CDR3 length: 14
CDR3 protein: CASSLDKKTDTQYF
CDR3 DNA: TGTGCCAGCAGCTTAGATAAGAAAACAGATACGCAGTATTTT